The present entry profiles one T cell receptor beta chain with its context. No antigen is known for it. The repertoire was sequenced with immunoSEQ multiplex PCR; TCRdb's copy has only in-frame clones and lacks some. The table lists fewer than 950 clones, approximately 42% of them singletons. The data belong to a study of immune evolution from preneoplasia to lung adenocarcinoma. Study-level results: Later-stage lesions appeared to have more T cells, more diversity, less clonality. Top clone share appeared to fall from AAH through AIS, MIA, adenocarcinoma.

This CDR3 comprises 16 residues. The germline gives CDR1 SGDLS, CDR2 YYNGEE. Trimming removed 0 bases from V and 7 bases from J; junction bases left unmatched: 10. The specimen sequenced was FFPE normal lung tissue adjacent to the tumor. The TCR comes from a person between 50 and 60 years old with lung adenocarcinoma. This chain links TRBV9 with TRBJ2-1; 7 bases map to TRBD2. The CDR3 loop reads CASSVVYRGSRNEQFF. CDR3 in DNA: TGTGCCAGCAGCGTAGTTTATCGCGGGAGCAGAAATGAGCAGTTCTTC.